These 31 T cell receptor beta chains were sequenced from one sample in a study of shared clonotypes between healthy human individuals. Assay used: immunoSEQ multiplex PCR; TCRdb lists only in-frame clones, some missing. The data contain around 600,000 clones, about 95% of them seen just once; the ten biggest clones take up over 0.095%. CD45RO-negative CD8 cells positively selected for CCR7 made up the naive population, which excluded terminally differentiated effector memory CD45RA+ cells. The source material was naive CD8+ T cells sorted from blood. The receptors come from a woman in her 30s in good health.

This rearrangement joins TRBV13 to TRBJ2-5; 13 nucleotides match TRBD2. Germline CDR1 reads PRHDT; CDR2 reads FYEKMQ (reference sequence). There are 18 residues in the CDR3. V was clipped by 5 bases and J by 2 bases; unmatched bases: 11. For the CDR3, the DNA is TGTGCCAGCAGCCCCGATGGGACTAGCGGGATCCTACAAGAGACCCAGTACTTC. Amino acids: CASSPDGTSGILQETQYF.

The CDR3 DNA sequence: TGTGCCAGCAGCGAGGGAGGAGGGCAAGCTTTCTTT. Protein product: CASSEGGGQAFF. The chain recombines TRBV5-6 with TRBJ1-1, with unresolved D. The CDR3 has 12 amino acids. Germline V CDR1 and CDR2: SGHDT, YYEEEE. Trimming left V 4 bases short and J 9 bases short, with 13 bases between. The entire variable domain, with the rest obtained from reference TRBV5-6 and TRBJ1-1, is as follows: DAGVTQSPTHLIKTRGQQVTLRCSPKSGHDTVSWYQQALGQGPQFIFQYYEEEERQRGNFPDRFSGHQFPNYSSELNVNALLLGDSALYLCASSEGGGQAFFGQGTRLTVV.

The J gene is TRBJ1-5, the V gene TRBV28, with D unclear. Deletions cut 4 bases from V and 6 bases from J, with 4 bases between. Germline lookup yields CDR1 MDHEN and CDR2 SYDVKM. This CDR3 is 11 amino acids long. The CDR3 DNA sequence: TGTGCCAGCAGTTCGATTCAGCCCCAGCATTTT. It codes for CASSSIQPQHF.

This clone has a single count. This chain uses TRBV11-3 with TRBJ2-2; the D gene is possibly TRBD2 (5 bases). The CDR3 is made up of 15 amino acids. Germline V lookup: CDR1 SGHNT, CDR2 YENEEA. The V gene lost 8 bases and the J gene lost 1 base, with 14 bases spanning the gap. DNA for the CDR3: TGTGCCAGCGCAATTACCAGCGGGAACACCGGGGAGCTGTTTTTT. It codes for CASAITSGNTGELFF.

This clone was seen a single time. The CDR3 sequence is CASSPPGLGIETQYF. For the CDR3, the DNA is TGTGCCAGCAGTCCACCGGGACTAGGAATTGAGACCCAGTACTTC. The genes are TRBV27 and TRBJ2-5; 8 nucleotides line up with TRBD2. The CDR3 spans 15 residues. Germline values: CDR1 MNHEY, CDR2 SMNVEV (reference sequence). After removal of 5 bases from V and 5 bases from J, the junction contained 10 bases not matched to a gene.

CDR3 coding DNA: TGTGCCAGCAGCCCCCCGTTTGGCGGGAATGAGCAGTTCTTC. It is translated as CASSPPFGGNEQFF. The chain links TRBV9 to TRBJ2-1; weak D call: TRBD2 (5 bases). The CDR3 extends over 14 amino acids. V lost 4 bases and J lost 7, with 15 bases in between. CDR1 SGDLS and CDR2 YYNGEE come from the germline V gene.

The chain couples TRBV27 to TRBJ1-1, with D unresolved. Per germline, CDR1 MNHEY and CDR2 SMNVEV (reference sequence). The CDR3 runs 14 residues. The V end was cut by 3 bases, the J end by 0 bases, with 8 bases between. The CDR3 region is CASSLMAMNTEAFF. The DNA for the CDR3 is TGTGCCAGCAGTTTGATGGCCATGAACACTGAAGCTTTCTTT.

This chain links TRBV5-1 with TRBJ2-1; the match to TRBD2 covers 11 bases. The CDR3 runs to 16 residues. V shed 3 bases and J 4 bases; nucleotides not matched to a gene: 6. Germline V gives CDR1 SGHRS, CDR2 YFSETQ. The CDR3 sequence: CASSSSLAGEYNEQFF. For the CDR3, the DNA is TGCGCCAGCAGCTCATCACTAGCGGGAGAATACAATGAGCAGTTCTTC.

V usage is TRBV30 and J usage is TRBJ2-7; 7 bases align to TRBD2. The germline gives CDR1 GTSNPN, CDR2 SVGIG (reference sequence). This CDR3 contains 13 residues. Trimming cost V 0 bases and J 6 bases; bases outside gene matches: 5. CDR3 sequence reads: CAWSVSLASEQYF. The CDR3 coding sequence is TGTGCCTGGAGTGTATCACTAGCGTCCGAGCAGTACTTC.

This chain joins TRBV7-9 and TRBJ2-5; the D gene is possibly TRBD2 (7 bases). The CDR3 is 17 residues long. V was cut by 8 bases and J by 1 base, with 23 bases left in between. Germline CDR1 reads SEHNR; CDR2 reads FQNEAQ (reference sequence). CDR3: CASEEGGASPIQETQYF. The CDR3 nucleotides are TGTGCCAGCGAGGAAGGGGGGGCCAGCCCTATCCAAGAGACCCAGTACTTC.

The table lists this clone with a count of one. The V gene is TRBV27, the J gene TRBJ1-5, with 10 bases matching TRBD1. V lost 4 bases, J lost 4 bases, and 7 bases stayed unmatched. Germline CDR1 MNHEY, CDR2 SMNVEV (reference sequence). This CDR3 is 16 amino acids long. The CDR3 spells CASSWRRQGANQPQHF. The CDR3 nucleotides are TGTGCCAGCAGTTGGAGGCGACAGGGGGCGAATCAGCCCCAGCATTTT.

The CDR3 DNA follows: TGTGCCACCAGCAGAGATCACTACGAGCAGTACTTC. Translated: CATSRDHYEQYF. The chain has TRBV15 and TRBJ2-7; D not resolved. The CDR3 consists of 12 residues. Trimming pared 0 bases from V and 3 bases from J, leaving 3 bases between. Looked up from germline, CDR1 is LNHNV and CDR2 is YYDKDF (reference sequence).

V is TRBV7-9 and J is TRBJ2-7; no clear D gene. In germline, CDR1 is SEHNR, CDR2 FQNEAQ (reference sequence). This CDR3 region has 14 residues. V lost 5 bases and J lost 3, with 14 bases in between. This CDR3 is CASSLVEALYEQYF. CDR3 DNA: TGTGCCAGCAGCCTCGTAGAAGCCCTCTACGAGCAGTACTTC.

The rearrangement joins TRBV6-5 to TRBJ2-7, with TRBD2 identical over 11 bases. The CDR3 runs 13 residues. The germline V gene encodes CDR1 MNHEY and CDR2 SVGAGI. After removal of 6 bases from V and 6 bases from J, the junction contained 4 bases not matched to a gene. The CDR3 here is CASRLAGALEQYF. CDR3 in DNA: TGTGCCAGCAGACTAGCGGGAGCGCTCGAGCAGTACTTC.

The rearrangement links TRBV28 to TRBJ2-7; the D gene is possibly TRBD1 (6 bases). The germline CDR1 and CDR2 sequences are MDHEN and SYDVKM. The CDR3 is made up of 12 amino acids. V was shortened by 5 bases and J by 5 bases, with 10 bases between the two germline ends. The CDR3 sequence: CASSTQGDEQYF. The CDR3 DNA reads TGTGCCAGCAGTACACAGGGCGACGAGCAGTACTTC.

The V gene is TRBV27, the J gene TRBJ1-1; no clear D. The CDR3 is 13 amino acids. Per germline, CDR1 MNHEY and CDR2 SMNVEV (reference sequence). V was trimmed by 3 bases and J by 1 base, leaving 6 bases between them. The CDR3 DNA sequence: TGTGCCAGCAGTTTCCAGGAGAACACTGAAGCTTTCTTT. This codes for CASSFQENTEAFF.

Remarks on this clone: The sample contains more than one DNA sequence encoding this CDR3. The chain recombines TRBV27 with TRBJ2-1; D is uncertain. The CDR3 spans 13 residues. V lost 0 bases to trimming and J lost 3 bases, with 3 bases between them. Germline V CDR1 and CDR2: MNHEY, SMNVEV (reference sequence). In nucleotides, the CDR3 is TGTGCCAGCAGTTTATCGAACTACAATGAGCAGTTCTTC. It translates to CASSLSNYNEQFF.

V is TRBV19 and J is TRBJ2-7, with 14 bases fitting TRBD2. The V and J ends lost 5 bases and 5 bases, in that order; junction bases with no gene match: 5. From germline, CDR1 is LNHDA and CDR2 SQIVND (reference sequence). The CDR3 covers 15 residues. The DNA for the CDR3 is TGTGCCAGTAGTCCGGGACTAGCGGGAGCCAACGAGCAGTACTTC. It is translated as CASSPGLAGANEQYF.

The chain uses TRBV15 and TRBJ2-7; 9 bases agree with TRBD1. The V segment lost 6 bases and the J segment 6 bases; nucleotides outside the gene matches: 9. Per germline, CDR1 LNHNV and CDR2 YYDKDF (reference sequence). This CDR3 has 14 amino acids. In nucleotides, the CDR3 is TGTGCCACCAGAACCAGGACAGGGGCTGGCGAGCAGTACTTC. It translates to CATRTRTGAGEQYF.

As DNA, the CDR3 is TGTGCCAGCAGCTTAGTAGGGCCCGAGCAGTACTTC. Its protein is CASSLVGPEQYF. V and J are TRBV11-2 and TRBJ2-7; D remains ambiguous. The CDR3 is made up of 12 amino acids. Germline CDR1 SGHAT, CDR2 FQNNGV. V lost 1 base to trimming and J lost 6 bases, with 7 bases between them.

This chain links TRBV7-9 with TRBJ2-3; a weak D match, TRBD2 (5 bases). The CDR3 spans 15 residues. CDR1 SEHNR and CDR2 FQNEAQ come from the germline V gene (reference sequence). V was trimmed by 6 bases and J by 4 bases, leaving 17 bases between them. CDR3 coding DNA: TGTGCCAGCAGGTCGACTACGACTATAGCAGATACGCAGTATTTT. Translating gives CASRSTTTIADTQYF.

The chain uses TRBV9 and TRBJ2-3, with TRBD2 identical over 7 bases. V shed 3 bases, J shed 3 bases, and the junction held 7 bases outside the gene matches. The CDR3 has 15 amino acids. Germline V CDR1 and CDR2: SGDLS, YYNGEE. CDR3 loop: CASSGREGRTDTQYF. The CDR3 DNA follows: TGTGCCAGCAGCGGTAGGGAGGGGAGGACAGATACGCAGTATTTT.

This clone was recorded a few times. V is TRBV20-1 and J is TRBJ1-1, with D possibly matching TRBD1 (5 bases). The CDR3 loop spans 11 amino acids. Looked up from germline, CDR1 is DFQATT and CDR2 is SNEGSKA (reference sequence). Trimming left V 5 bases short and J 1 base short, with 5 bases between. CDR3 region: CSAGGNTEAFF. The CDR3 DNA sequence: TGCAGTGCTGGGGGGAACACTGAAGCTTTCTTT.

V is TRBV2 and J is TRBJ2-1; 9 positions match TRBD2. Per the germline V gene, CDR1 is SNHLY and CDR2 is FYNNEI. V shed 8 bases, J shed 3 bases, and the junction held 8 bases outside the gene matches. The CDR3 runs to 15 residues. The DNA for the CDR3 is TGTGCCAGCTCCGGGGGTAGCGGGAGCTACAATGAGCAGTTCTTC. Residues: CASSGGSGSYNEQFF.

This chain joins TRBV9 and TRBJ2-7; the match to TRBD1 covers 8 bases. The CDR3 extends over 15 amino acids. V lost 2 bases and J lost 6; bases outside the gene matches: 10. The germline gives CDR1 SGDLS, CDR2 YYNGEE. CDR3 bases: TGTGCCAGCAGCGTTCTTGGTGACAGGGGTGTCGAGCAGTACTTC. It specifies CASSVLGDRGVEQYF.

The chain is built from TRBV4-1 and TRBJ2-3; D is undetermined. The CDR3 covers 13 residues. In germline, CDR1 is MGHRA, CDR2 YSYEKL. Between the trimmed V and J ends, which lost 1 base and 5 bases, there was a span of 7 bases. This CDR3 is CASSQVLIDTQYF. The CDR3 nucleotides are TGCGCCAGCAGCCAAGTACTAATAGATACGCAGTATTTT.

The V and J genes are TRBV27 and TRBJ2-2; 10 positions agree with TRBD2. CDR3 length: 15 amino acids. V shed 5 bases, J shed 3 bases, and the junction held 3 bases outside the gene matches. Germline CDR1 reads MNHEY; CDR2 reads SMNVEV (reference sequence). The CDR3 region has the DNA TGTGCCAGCAGTCCTAGCGGGAGTTACACCGGGGAGCTGTTTTTT. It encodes CASSPSGSYTGELFF.

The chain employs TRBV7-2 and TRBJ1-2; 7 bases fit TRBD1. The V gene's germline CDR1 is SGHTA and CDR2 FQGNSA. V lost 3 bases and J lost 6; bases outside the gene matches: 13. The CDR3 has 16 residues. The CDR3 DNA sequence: TGTGCCAGCAGCTTGACAGGGAATTATGAATTGGATGGCTACACCTTC. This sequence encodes CASSLTGNYELDGYTF.

The CDR3: CASSESRGALGGYTF. The CDR3 DNA sequence: TGTGCCAGCAGTGAATCGCGGGGGGCGTTGGGAGGCTACACCTTC. The chain combines TRBV25-1 with TRBJ1-2, with D possibly TRBD1 on 6 matching bases. Germline CDR1 MGHDK, CDR2 SYGVNS. The CDR3 covers 15 residues. V was pared by 1 base and J by 8 bases, with 17 bases between.

In DNA, the CDR3 is TGTGCCAGCAGCTTAGCCTCCCATGAGCAGTTCTTC. The encoded protein is CASSLASHEQFF. This chain links TRBV11-1 with TRBJ2-1; D gene unclear. Trimming left V 0 bases short and J 8 bases short, with 5 bases between. Germline values: CDR1 SGHAT, CDR2 FQDESV (reference sequence). The CDR3 extends over 12 amino acids.

The DNA for the CDR3 is TGTGCCAGCAGTTTCCCGGCTAGCGGGAGTGCCTACGAGCAGTACTTC. Encoded protein: CASSFPASGSAYEQYF. The chain joins TRBV28 to TRBJ2-5; 10 bases fit TRBD2. The J call may be faulty, since TRBJ2-7 better matches the DNA end. The CDR3 loop spans 16 amino acids. Looked up from germline, CDR1 is MDHEN and CDR2 is SYDVKM.